Included here is one TCR beta chain sequence, with context. Its antigen is not identified. The sample comes from a study of T cell repertoires in cytomegalovirus infection. Study-level findings and limits: Carriage of CMV together with the relevant HLA was identifiable through cumulative public TCR beta family frequency. Dominating the ex vivo response were HLA-C-restricted CMV-specific TCR beta clonotypes.

Looked up from germline, CDR1 is DFQATT and CDR2 is SNEGSKA (reference sequence). The V and J ends lost 0 bases and 1 base, in that order; junction bases with no gene match: 15. CDR3 length equals 19 residues. Each CDR3 protein is one row after TCRdb ran MiXCR on the reads. The sample lists 150,000 to 200,000 distinct CDR3 sequences, roughly a fifth occurring once. The source of this sequence is a human donor in good health (CMV status not recorded). Some clones in this sample may be carry-over from other donors' samples. V and J are TRBV20-1 and TRBJ1-2; 9 positions match TRBD1. Sequencing used CD8+ T cells from cultured PBMCs, obtained from culture after CMV antigen stimulation. The CDR3 DNA sequence: TGCAGTGCTAGAGATTATATTGCGGGACAGGGACTCTATAACTATGGCTACACCTTC. It is translated as CSARDYIAGQGLYNYGYTF.